The 31 T cell receptor beta chains presented below share a single source sample, sequenced in a study of CD8+ T cells in alopecia areata. Treatment denoted: oral pan-JAK inhibitor, 5-10 mg twice daily. cDNA prepared by RNA extraction and subsequent reverse transcription served as the template for sequencing. Assay used: immunoSEQ multiplex PCR; TCRdb lists only in-frame clones, some missing. The sample has roughly 120,000 clones, less than 60% seen once. The input for sequencing was CD4+ T cells sorted from blood, taken at week 24, from a patient treated with tofacitinib. The receptors shown here come from a human donor with alopecia areata.

As DNA, the CDR3 is TGTGCCTGCGGGAGAAAGAGCCTGGGAGGCTACACCTTC. Protein product: CACGRKSLGGYTF. The rearrangement links TRBV30 to TRBJ1-2; D not resolved. The germline V and J ends were trimmed by 6 bases and 8 bases, with 19 bases remaining between them. This CDR3 is built from 13 residues. Germline V gives CDR1 GTSNPN, CDR2 SVGIG (reference sequence).

This chain connects TRBV5-6 to TRBJ2-5, with unresolved D. From germline, CDR1 is SGHDT and CDR2 YYEEEE. The CDR3 sequence is 14 residues long. V lost 1 base, J lost 2 bases, and 9 bases lay in between. The CDR3 DNA is TGTGCCAGCAGCTTGTTTCCCTATCAAGAGACCCAGTACTTC. This translates into CASSLFPYQETQYF.

The genes are TRBV30 and TRBJ1-2; tentatively, D is TRBD1 (6 bases). The V gene lost 4 bases and the J gene lost 5 bases, with 14 bases spanning the gap. This CDR3 has 13 amino acids. Germline V gives CDR1 GTSNPN, CDR2 SVGIG (reference sequence). CDR3 nucleotide sequence: TGTGCCTGGATGGGGGGCCCCATGTATGGCTACACCTTC. It translates to CAWMGGPMYGYTF.

This clone has a handful of counts. The chain joins TRBV29-1 to TRBJ1-2, with 7 bases identical to TRBD1. The V and J ends lost 3 bases and 8 bases, in that order; junction bases with no gene match: 15. Germline CDR1 and CDR2: SQVTM and ANQGSEA. The CDR3 consists of 15 residues. Here the CDR3 DNA reads TGCAGCGTTGAGAGGTCGAGGCAGGGGGTGTACGGCTACACCTTC. Its protein product is CSVERSRQGVYGYTF.

The chain employs TRBV4-3 and TRBJ2-6, with D possibly TRBD1 on 5 matching bases. V lost 7 bases and J 2 bases, leaving 12 bases between the germline ends. The germline V gene has CDR1 LGHNA and CDR2 YSLEER. This CDR3 comprises 15 residues. The CDR3 region is CASTRKGTGANVLTF. In DNA form, the CDR3 reads TGCGCCAGCACCCGGAAGGGGACTGGGGCCAACGTCCTGACTTTC.

The chain joins TRBV29-1 to TRBJ1-1; D is unclear. Trimming took off 4 bases at V and 5 bases at J, with 14 bases between the two ends. The CDR3 sequence is 13 residues long. Germline loops: CDR1 SQVTM, CDR2 ANQGSEA. The CDR3 DNA follows: TGCAGCGTTGGGTTAGGGCGGTGGACTGAAGCTTTCTTT. Translating gives CSVGLGRWTEAFF.

The J gene is TRBJ1-2, the V gene TRBV7-2; D unresolved. CDR3 size: 12 residues. Trimming took 5 bases from V and 4 from J, leaving 8 bases between them. Germline V gene data show CDR1 as SGHTA and CDR2 as FQGNSA. The CDR3 nucleotides are TGTGCCAGCAGCCCGGTCGGCTATGGCTACACCTTC. This encodes CASSPVGYGYTF.

The chain employs TRBV4-1 and TRBJ2-5, with TRBD1 matching over 10 bases. The CDR3 has 16 residues. Germline V CDR1 and CDR2: MGHRA, YSYEKL. V lost 1 base and J lost 5; bases outside the gene matches: 7. DNA for the CDR3: TGCGCCAGCAGCCAAGGATCGGGACAGGGGCACGAGACCCAGTACTTC. The encoded protein is CASSQGSGQGHETQYF.

This clone was seen only a few times. The V gene is TRBV10-3, the J gene TRBJ2-7, with D unclear. Germline assignment: CDR1 ENHRY and CDR2 SYGVKD. The V and J ends lost 6 bases and 6 bases respectively, with 18 bases between them. The CDR3 runs to 14 residues. CDR3 loop: CAIRRSQERGEQYF. Written as DNA, the CDR3 is TGTGCCATCAGGCGGTCCCAAGAACGAGGCGAGCAGTACTTC.

The V and J genes are TRBV19 and TRBJ1-2, with D tentatively TRBD1 (5 bases). This CDR3 is 18 amino acids long. V was clipped by 10 bases and J by 0 bases, with 27 bases between them. Per the germline V gene, CDR1 is LNHDA and CDR2 is SQIVND (reference sequence). DNA for the CDR3: TGTGCCACTGGGGACGCTTCGGGCAGGGCCCCTGCTAACTATGGCTACACCTTC. This codes for CATGDASGRAPANYGYTF.

This clone was detected once. This rearrangement joins TRBV29-1 to TRBJ2-7, with TRBD2 as a possible D gene (5 bases). V gave up 3 bases and J gave up 1 base, with 10 bases separating them. Germline loops: CDR1 SQVTM, CDR2 ANQGSEA. The CDR3 contains 13 residues. The CDR3 DNA sequence: TGCAGCGTTGAGGACTCAGTGTCCTACGAGCAGTACTTC. This gives the protein CSVEDSVSYEQYF.

This clone has a handful of counts. This may be a read error, as it is one base from a much larger clone. The chain couples TRBV7-9 to TRBJ2-6; D remains ambiguous. The germline gives CDR1 SEHNR, CDR2 FQNEAQ (reference sequence). V lost 3 bases and J 3 bases, leaving 3 bases between the germline ends. The CDR3 extends over 13 amino acids. Written as DNA, the CDR3 is TGTGCCAGCAGCTTTTTTGGGGCCAACGTCCTGACTTTC. It yields the protein CASSFFGANVLTF. Together with reference TRBV7-9 and TRBJ2-6, the CDR3 gives the full variable domain: DTGVSQNPRHKITKRGQNVTFRCDPISEHNRLYWYRQTLGQGPEFLTYFQNEAQLEKSRLLSDRFSAERPKGSFSTLEIQRTEQGDSAMYLCASSFFGANVLTFGAGSRLTVL.

This sequence joins TRBV29-1 and TRBJ1-2, with 9 bases aligning to TRBD1. Trimming cost V 3 bases and J 7 bases; bases outside gene matches: 3. The CDR3 is 12 residues long. Looked up from germline, CDR1 is SQVTM and CDR2 is ANQGSEA. DNA of the CDR3: TGCAGCGTTGAGACAGGGGGGGGTGGCTACACCTTC. Translated, it gives CSVETGGGGYTF.

The rearrangement joins TRBV5-6 to TRBJ1-2, with D possibly being TRBD1 (6 bases). Trimming removed 4 bases from V and 5 bases from J, with 21 bases in between. CDR1 is SGHDT, CDR2 YYEEEE, per germline. The CDR3 contains 16 residues. The CDR3 loop is CASSRPDRSVGYGYTF. CDR3 in DNA: TGTGCCAGCAGCCGGCCAGACAGGTCGGTGGGGTATGGCTACACCTTC.

This clone was detected a few times. The chain employs TRBV29-1 and TRBJ2-7, with D perhaps TRBD1 (6 bases). The CDR3 length is 14 residues. Trimming cost V 6 bases and J 1 base, with 16 bases left between them. CDR1 SQVTM and CDR2 ANQGSEA come from the germline V gene. For the CDR3, the DNA is TGCAGCGTACGGCAGGGGCCCCCTTCCTACGAGCAGTACTTC. Amino acids: CSVRQGPPSYEQYF.

The sample holds a few counts of this clone. The rearrangement joins TRBV6-1 to TRBJ2-3, with D possibly being TRBD1 (5 bases). CDR3 length equals 15 residues. The germline V gene encodes CDR1 MNHNS and CDR2 SASEGT. Deletions cut 4 bases from V and 1 base from J, with 12 bases between. CDR3 in amino acids: CASSVETARTDTQYF. The CDR3 DNA reads as TGTGCCAGCAGTGTAGAGACAGCCCGCACAGATACGCAGTATTTT.

This clone was found once. The V gene is TRBV30, the J gene TRBJ2-7; 11 bases agree with TRBD1. The CDR3 totals 15 residues. V lost 0 bases and J lost 5; bases outside the gene matches: 6. The V gene's germline CDR1 is GTSNPN and CDR2 SVGIG (reference sequence). The CDR3: CAWSVRDRGVNEQYF. In DNA, the CDR3 is TGTGCCTGGAGTGTCCGGGACAGGGGGGTCAACGAGCAGTACTTC. The variable domain in full, with the rest retrieved from reference TRBV30 and TRBJ2-7, is SQTIHQWPATLVQPVGSPLSLECTVEGTSNPNLYWYRQAAGRGLQLLFYSVGIGQISSEVPQNLSASRPQDRQFILSSKKLLLSDSGFYLCAWSVRDRGVNEQYFGPGTRLTVT.

The chain employs TRBV11-2 and TRBJ2-1, with D possibly being TRBD1 (5 bases). The V end lost 0 bases, the J end lost 6 bases, and 6 bases lay between the germline ends. The CDR3 is 13 residues long. Germline V CDR1 and CDR2: SGHAT, FQNNGV. CDR3 bases: TGTGCCAGCAGCTTAGACAGGGTCAATGAGCAGTTCTTC. Its protein product is CASSLDRVNEQFF. The full variable domain, its missing parts supplied by reference TRBV11-2 and TRBJ2-1, is EAGVAQSPRYKIIEKRQSVAFWCNPISGHATLYWYQQILGQGPKLLIQFQNNGVVDDSQLPKDRFSAERLKGVDSTLKIQPAKLEDSAVYLCASSLDRVNEQFFGPGTRLTVL.

The chain recombines TRBV7-9 with TRBJ1-5; no reliable D call. Germline-derived CDR1 and CDR2 are SEHNR and FQNEAQ (reference sequence). Trimming left V 3 bases short and J 4 bases short, with 4 bases between. This CDR3 is built from 12 residues. The CDR3: CASSFTNQPQHF. The CDR3 DNA follows: TGTGCCAGCAGCTTTACGAATCAGCCCCAGCATTTT. The full variable domain, rest sourced from reference TRBV7-9 and TRBJ1-5, is DTGVSQNPRHKITKRGQNVTFRCDPISEHNRLYWYRQTLGQGPEFLTYFQNEAQLEKSRLLSDRFSAERPKGSFSTLEIQRTEQGDSAMYLCASSFTNQPQHFGDGTRLSIL.

This clone has more than one count but fewer than ten. V gene TRBV10-3 combines with J gene TRBJ1-2, with 7 bases aligning to TRBD1. Germline lookup yields CDR1 ENHRY and CDR2 SYGVKD. The CDR3 extends over 15 amino acids. V lost 0 bases and J lost 4; bases outside the gene matches: 5. The CDR3 DNA reads as TGTGCCATCAGTGAGTCAGGGGGCGCGGCCTATGGCTACACCTTC. Translated: CAISESGGAAYGYTF.

The chain is built from TRBV5-1 and TRBJ2-7, with 9 bases that match TRBD1. Germline CDR1 is SGHRS and CDR2 is YFSETQ. CDR3 length: 14 amino acids. Losses at the gene ends were 3 bases for V and 3 bases for J; bases not matched to a gene: 4. CDR3 sequence: CASSWGQGNYEQYF. CDR3 bases: TGCGCCAGCAGCTGGGGACAGGGAAACTACGAGCAGTACTTC.

A few counts support this clone. CDR3 in amino acids: CSVRQDSHNEQFF. CDR3 in DNA: TGCAGCGTCCGTCAGGACAGTCACAATGAGCAGTTCTTC. The genes are TRBV29-1 and TRBJ2-1; tentatively, D is TRBD1 (6 bases). This CDR3 is 13 amino acids long. V was clipped by 6 bases and J by 5 bases, with 14 bases between them. Germline CDR1 SQVTM, CDR2 ANQGSEA.

On this clone: Other DNA sequences in the same sample also yield this CDR3. This chain links TRBV5-1 with TRBJ2-2; D uncertain. With 4 bases removed from V and 5 bases from J, the gap between germline ends came to 15 bases. Germline V gene sequence: CDR1 SGHRS, CDR2 YFSETQ. The CDR3 is 15 residues long. The CDR3 reads CASSLARLGTGELFF. The CDR3 region has the DNA TGCGCCAGCAGCCTGGCTAGGCTGGGGACCGGGGAGCTGTTTTTT.

The V call is TRBV2, the J call TRBJ2-1; 7 bases map to TRBD1. J was trimmed by 8 bases and V by 8 bases; bases with no gene match: 12. This CDR3 comprises 14 residues. Germline CDR1 reads SNHLY; CDR2 reads FYNNEI. CDR3: CASRQGMGPDEQFF. The CDR3, as DNA: TGTGCCAGCCGACAGGGTATGGGACCGGATGAGCAGTTCTTC.

This clone appeared once. The chain couples TRBV4-3 to TRBJ2-7, with D perhaps being TRBD1 or TRBD2 (5 bases each). The ends were cut back, 1 base at V and 3 bases at J, with 13 bases in the middle. CDR3 length equals 15 residues. Germline CDR1 is LGHNA and CDR2 is YSLEER. This CDR3 is CASSQAVQGVYEQYF. Written as DNA, the CDR3 is TGCGCCAGCAGCCAAGCCGTTCAGGGAGTCTACGAGCAGTACTTC.

This clone was detected only a few times. The chain employs TRBV9 and TRBJ1-2; D is uncertain. There are 14 residues in the CDR3. The germline V gene encodes CDR1 SGDLS and CDR2 YYNGEE. Deletions cut 4 bases from V and 2 bases from J, with 12 bases between. CDR3 loop: CASSPQPGNYGYTF. The CDR3, as DNA: TGTGCCAGCAGCCCCCAACCGGGGAACTATGGCTACACCTTC.

This clone was seen more than once but under ten times. This chain uses TRBV10-3 with TRBJ2-1; 8 bases map to TRBD2. V gave up 6 bases and J gave up 7 bases; unmatched junction bases: 5. This CDR3 has 13 amino acids. Germline V gene lookup returns CDR1 ENHRY and CDR2 SYGVKD. The CDR3 DNA is TGTGCCATCAGCCGGGGGGGCTGGAATGAGCAGTTCTTC. Translation gives CAISRGGWNEQFF.

The chain uses TRBV30 and TRBJ1-5; no reliable D call. The length of the CDR3 is 14 residues. CDR1 and CDR2 from the germline V gene are GTSNPN and SVGIG (reference sequence). V was trimmed by 3 bases and J by 0 bases, leaving 9 bases between them. The CDR3 DNA reads as TGTGCCTGGAGCCTGGGAGATAGCAATCAGCCCCAGCATTTT. This encodes CAWSLGDSNQPQHF.

This clone was seen more than once but under ten times. Additional DNA sequences in this sample encode the identical CDR3. The chain employs TRBV29-1 and TRBJ1-2; D uncertain. There are 12 residues in the CDR3. Looked up from germline, CDR1 is SQVTM and CDR2 is ANQGSEA. V shed 3 bases and J shed 2 bases, with 7 bases lying between them. CDR3: CSVDGQNYGYTF. CDR3 sequence (DNA): TGCAGCGTTGACGGGCAGAACTATGGCTACACCTTC.

The table lists this clone with a few counts. This rearrangement joins TRBV27 to TRBJ1-2; 8 nucleotides match TRBD1. The CDR3 length is 16 residues. J was trimmed by 3 bases and V by 4 bases; bases with no gene match: 10. Germline CDR1 MNHEY, CDR2 SMNVEV (reference sequence). CDR3 DNA sequence: TGTGCCAGCAGTTATACCCAGGGGGCTGGTGACTATGGCTACACCTTC. This translates into CASSYTQGAGDYGYTF.

This chain joins TRBV5-1 and TRBJ2-1; D is uncertain. This CDR3 spans 13 amino acids. The V and J ends lost 0 bases and 5 bases respectively, with 6 bases between them. Germline loops: CDR1 SGHRS, CDR2 YFSETQ. The CDR3 loop is CASSLGRDNEQFF. As DNA, the CDR3 is TGCGCCAGCAGCTTGGGCCGGGACAATGAGCAGTTCTTC.